This is a list of T cell receptor beta chains from one sample in a study of T cell repertoires in cytomegalovirus infection. MiXCR, applied by TCRdb to the reads, yields one record per CDR3 protein. Of some 320,000 distinct CDR3 sequences in the sample, around 29% are singletons; the top ten hold 20%. These receptors' targets are unknown. Specimen: cultured PBMCs, collected from culture after CMV antigen stimulation. Receptors originate from a human donor in good health (CMV status not recorded). Some clones in this sample may be carry-over from other donors' samples. Each CDR3 is given with its conserved first and last residue.

v_gene	j_gene	CDR3aa
TRBV7-2	TRBJ1-6	CASSLEARRALHF
TRBV29-1	TRBJ2-1	CSVGGTSGSIEQFF
TRBV12-3/TRBV12-4	TRBJ1-3	CASSPAATGNTIYF
TRBV2	TRBJ1-2	CASSANKGIVYGYTF
TRBV27	TRBJ1-6	CASSLYLTKGSPLHF
TRBV6-1	TRBJ2-2	CASNFWGEGTGELFF
TRBV4-2	TRBJ2-7	CASSLDRPYEQYF
TRBV7-9	TRBJ2-5	CASSRDSSAGETQYF
TRBV7-2	TRBJ2-6	CASSLVVISGANVLTF
TRBV7-2	TRBJ2-7	CASSHSGTRYEQYF
TRBV12-3/TRBV12-4	TRBJ1-6	CASSLVGNSPLHF
TRBV7-6	TRBJ2-6	CASSPTHPGQLSSGANVLTF
TRBV30	TRBJ1-1	CAWSPRGQAFF
TRBV6-1	TRBJ1-4	CASREQGIGEKLFF
TRBV12-3/TRBV12-4	TRBJ1-4	CASSLVEKLFF
TRBV15	TRBJ1-1	CATSRDQQGAFF
TRBV19	TRBJ2-5	CASSIRGQSKETQYF
TRBV19	TRBJ2-1	CASSIDPGRFSYNEQFF